The 21 T cell receptor beta chains in this list originate from one sample, sequenced in a study of low-dose radiotherapy and immunotherapy resistance in tumors. Indicated time point: before trial treatment. Both TCRalpha and TCRbeta chains were reverse transcribed with V-gene-specific primers. Amplification, which lasted 20 to 25 PCR cycles, used a constant-region primer and V-primer adapter to amplify TCRs. TCRdb processed the reads anew with MiXCR; each CDR3 protein has one entry. The sample records fewer than 90,000 distinct CDR3 sequences, 15% to 20% being singletons. This specimen was PBMCs, taken before treatment. Receptors were obtained from a male donor with prostate cancer.

In this sample, this clonotype turned up many times. The V and J genes are TRBV24-1 and TRBJ2-7; 8 bases line up with TRBD2. This CDR3 region has 15 residues. The ends lost 3 bases at V and 7 bases at J; junction bases unmatched: 10. Looked up from germline, CDR1 is KGHDR and CDR2 is SFDVKD. The CDR3 here is CATSDPRGVQGEQYF. As DNA, the CDR3 is TGTGCCACCAGTGATCCGCGGGGGGTACAAGGAGAGCAGTACTTC.

Regarding this clonotype: A far more abundant clone sits one base away, making this likely a read error. The rearrangement links TRBV6-5 to TRBJ2-7; D is unresolved. The CDR3 extends over 14 amino acids. The V gene's germline CDR1 is MNHEY and CDR2 SVGAGI. CDR3 region: CASRPLLSSYGQYF. The CDR3 region has the DNA TGTGCCAGCAGACCCCTCCTAAGCTCCTACGGGCAGTACTTC.

At least ten counts were recorded for this clonotype. The rearrangement links TRBV7-9 to TRBJ2-2, with D perhaps given as TRBD1 or TRBD2 (6 bases each). The V gene's germline CDR1 is SEHNR and CDR2 FQNEAQ (reference sequence). The length of the CDR3 is 15 residues. Trimming shortened V by 1 base and J by 4 bases, and 10 bases separated the two germline ends. CDR3: CASSLVQGGTGELFF. In nucleotides, the CDR3 is TGTGCCAGCAGCTTAGTACAGGGAGGCACCGGGGAGCTGTTTTTT.

This clonotype was seen more than once but under ten times. A read error likely explains this, since a far larger clone differs by one base. The rearrangement links TRBV6-6 to TRBJ2-7; perhaps D is TRBD1 or TRBD2 (6 bases each). Trimming took 2 bases from V and 7 from J, leaving 18 bases between them. This CDR3 has 15 residues. The germline V gene has CDR1 MNHNY and CDR2 SVGAGI (reference sequence). CDR3: CASSYEGGPYNEQYF. Here the CDR3 DNA reads TGTGCCAGCAGTTACGAGGGGGGACCCTACAATGAGCAGTACTTC.

This clonotype came up many times. The chain employs TRBV2 and TRBJ2-5; D may be TRBD2 (6 bases). V was clipped by 4 bases and J by 4 bases, with 16 bases between them. The V gene's germline CDR1 is SNHLY and CDR2 FYNNEI. This CDR3 has 15 amino acids. CDR3 nucleotide sequence: TGTGCCAGCAGTGTCGGCGGGATCAGGCGAGAGACCCAGTACTTC. Residues: CASSVGGIRRETQYF.

This clonotype was recorded at least ten times. The rearrangement uses TRBV12-3 or TRBV12-4 and TRBJ1-1, with TRBD1 as a possible D gene (6 bases). The length of the CDR3 is 14 residues. Trimming took off 5 bases at V and 1 base at J, with 11 bases between the two ends. The CDR3 spells CASSRTVKNTEAFF. As DNA, the CDR3 is TGTGCCAGCAGTCGGACAGTTAAGAACACTGAAGCTTTCTTT.

The chain has TRBV5-1 and TRBJ2-5; D is ambiguous. The CDR3 sequence is 15 residues long. Per the germline V gene, CDR1 is SGHRS and CDR2 is YFSETQ. Deletions cut 0 bases from V and 1 base from J, with 10 bases between. CDR3 amino acids: CASSLEVGPQETQYF. In nucleotides, the CDR3 is TGCGCCAGCAGCTTGGAAGTTGGCCCCCAAGAGACCCAGTACTTC. The full variable domain, rest sourced from reference TRBV5-1 and TRBJ2-5, is KAGVTQTPRYLIKTRGQQVTLSCSPISGHRSVSWYQQTPGQGLQFLFEYFSETQRNKGNFPGRFSGRQFSNSRSEMNVSTLELGDSALYLCASSLEVGPQETQYFGPGTRLLVL.

This clonotype was detected many times. This CDR3 reads CASSLLNEKLFF. CDR3 DNA sequence: TGTGCCAGCAGTCTACTTAATGAAAAACTGTTTTTT. The genes are TRBV5-6 and TRBJ1-4; D unresolved. The germline CDR1 and CDR2 sequences are SGHDT and YYEEEE. V dropped 5 bases and J dropped 4 bases, with 6 bases sitting between them. This CDR3 region has 12 residues.

This clonotype was detected ten times or more. The rearrangement joins TRBV6-8 to TRBJ1-2, with 8 bases identical to TRBD1. V lost 2 bases and J lost 6; bases outside the gene matches: 5. The germline V gene has CDR1 MNHGY and CDR2 SAAAGT. The CDR3 consists of 14 residues. CDR3 sequence (DNA): TGTGCCAGCAGTTACCAGGGACAGGTCGATGGCTACACCTTC. Translating gives CASSYQGQVDGYTF.

In this sample, this clonotype turned up many times. The chain has TRBV20-1 and TRBJ2-2; a possible D gene is TRBD2 (5 bases). The length of the CDR3 is 17 residues. The V end was cut by 0 bases, the J end by 5 bases, with 19 bases between. Germline CDR1 is DFQATT and CDR2 is SNEGSKA (reference sequence). The CDR3 DNA is TGCAGTGCTAGAGATCTGCAGGTACATTGGAGGACCGGGGAGCTGTTTTTT. Translated: CSARDLQVHWRTGELFF.

The V call is TRBV27, the J call TRBJ2-3; TRBD2 matches 11 bases. This CDR3 comprises 18 residues. V lost 0 bases, J lost 0 bases, and 5 bases stayed unmatched. Per the germline V gene, CDR1 is MNHEY and CDR2 is SMNVEV (reference sequence). The CDR3 nucleotides read TGTGCCAGCAGTTTATCGACTAGCGGGATTACTAGCACAGATACGCAGTATTTT. Translation: CASSLSTSGITSTDTQYF.

This clonotype came up once. With only one base between it and a far larger clone, this is likely a read error. V and J are TRBV6-8 and TRBJ2-3; no firm D call. V lost 10 bases to trimming and J lost 1 base, with 15 bases between them. CDR1 and CDR2 (germline): MNHGY, SAAAGT. This CDR3 region has 14 residues. The CDR3 nucleotides are TGTGCCATCGGTGTACGGTCAGGCACAGATACGCAGTATTTT. Its protein product is CAIGVRSGTDTQYF.

Many counts were recorded for this clonotype. This chain uses TRBV25-1 with TRBJ2-5; 10 bases line up with TRBD1. Trimming took 8 bases from V and 3 from J; bases not matched to a gene: 0. Germline lookup yields CDR1 MGHDK and CDR2 SYGVNS. The CDR3 is made up of 12 amino acids. CDR3 region: CASGTGEETQYF. The DNA for the CDR3 is TGTGCCAGCGGGACAGGGGAAGAGACCCAGTACTTC.

This clonotype was picked up many times. The rearrangement joins TRBV15 to TRBJ1-1; D gene unclear. The CDR3 consists of 15 residues. V was clipped by 3 bases and J by 1 base, with 12 bases between them. Germline assignment: CDR1 LNHNV and CDR2 YYDKDF (reference sequence). CDR3 loop: CATSRSGMANTEAFF. CDR3 bases: TGTGCCACCAGCAGGTCGGGAATGGCGAACACTGAAGCTTTCTTT.

This clonotype appeared many times. The chain is built from TRBV7-2 and TRBJ2-2; 8 bases align to TRBD2. Germline CDR1 SGHTA, CDR2 FQGNSA. Unmatched junction bases numbered 7, after V lost 4 bases and J lost 3 bases. The CDR3 covers 16 residues. The CDR3 DNA sequence: TGTGCCAGCAGCTCTGGGCGGGGGGCTTACACCGGGGAGCTGTTTTTT. Its protein is CASSSGRGAYTGELFF.

This clonotype appeared once. One end of the junction does not line up with germline, which may come from a read error. The chain is built from TRBV7-7 and TRBJ2-5, with unresolved D. The CDR3 consists of 14 residues. The germline V gene encodes CDR1 SSHAT and CDR2 FNYEAQ (reference sequence). The CDR3 protein is CASSLGAPPQTQYF. The CDR3 DNA follows: TGTGCTAGCAGCTTAGGTGCCCCGCCGCAGACCCAGTACTTC.

The chain carries TRBV4-3 and TRBJ2-7; 9 bases fit TRBD2. Germline CDR1 LGHNA, CDR2 YSLEER. CDR3 length: 16 amino acids. V trimming: 3 bases; J trimming: 5 bases; junction bases outside the gene matches: 11. The CDR3 loop is CASSQGLGAGGHEQYF. CDR3 nucleotides: TGCGCCAGCAGCCAGGGCCTAGGAGCGGGAGGCCACGAGCAGTACTTC.

The table lists this clonotype with many counts. This rearrangement joins TRBV9 to TRBJ1-6; possible D gene TRBD1, 6 bases. Germline-derived CDR1 and CDR2 are SGDLS and YYNGEE. This CDR3 region has 15 residues. The V end lost 0 bases, the J end lost 6 bases, and 10 bases lay between the germline ends. The DNA of the CDR3 is TGTGCCAGCAGCGTAGAGGTGGGGGCTAATTCACCCCTCCACTTT. Its translation: CASSVEVGANSPLHF.

This clonotype was found many times. J is TRBJ2-1 and V is TRBV12-3 or TRBV12-4, with D perhaps matching TRBD2 (6 bases). This CDR3 spans 15 amino acids. Trimming took 4 bases from V and 0 from J, leaving 10 bases between them. This CDR3 reads CASSSGRDSYNEQFF. The CDR3 DNA sequence: TGTGCCAGCAGTTCCGGGCGGGACTCCTACAATGAGCAGTTCTTC.

This clonotype occurred a few times. A much bigger clone sits one base away, suggesting this may be a read error. The chain couples TRBV4-1 to TRBJ2-7; TRBD2 is a possible D gene (5 bases). CDR3 length: 14 amino acids. Germline V lookup: CDR1 MGHRA, CDR2 YSYEKL. The CDR3: CASSHQGLEGEQDF. CDR3 nucleotides: TGCGCCAGCAGCCACCAAGGACTTGAGGGCGAGCAGGACTTC.

This chain connects TRBV28 to TRBJ1-3; no clear D. The CDR3 consists of 15 residues. The germline V gene encodes CDR1 MDHEN and CDR2 SYDVKM. Between the trimmed V and J ends, which lost 5 bases and 0 bases, there was a span of 11 bases. The CDR3, as DNA: TGTGCCAGCAGTCCCCTAGTGCCCTCTGGAAACACCATATATTTT. Translating it yields CASSPLVPSGNTIYF. Full variable domain (rest looked up from reference TRBV28 and TRBJ1-3): DVKVTQSSRYLVKRTGEKVFLECVQDMDHENMFWYRQDPGLGLRLIYFSYDVKMKEKGDIPEGYSVSREKKERFSLILESASTNQTSMYLCASSPLVPSGNTIYFGEGSWLTVV.